The source of this T cell receptor (beta chain) is a study of human T cells and chemical hapten exposure. Individual cDNA molecules (in the library) carried attached unique molecular identifiers. Each CDR3 protein is one row after TCRdb ran MiXCR on the RACE reads. The sample carries 84,000 or so distinct CDR3 sequences, around 8.8% recorded once. Broader study findings: PT1 expanded TCR counts and patch test score correlated positively. With DPC sensitization, TCRs exceeding 1 in 1000 frequency showed no change.

The sample's time point: pre-sensitization, week 0. The treatment here: therapeutic diphenylcyclopropenone sensitization with weekly scalp DPC. Prior to application of each patch test, blood was drawn. The table lists this clonotype with a few counts. The antigen is unknown. The specimen was whole blood, collected in connection with sensitization to the hapten diphenylcyclopropenone (DPC). The receptor was isolated from a man aged 40-55 years with alopecia areata. Some clones in this sample may be carry-over from other donors' samples.

The CDR3 loop reads CASSLGQGLASFF. In DNA form, the CDR3 reads TGTGCCAGCAGCCTGGGACAGGGACTGGCGTCTTTCTTT. The chain has TRBV12-3 or TRBV12-4 and TRBJ1-1; 9 nucleotides line up with TRBD1. The ends lost 6 bases at V and 12 bases at J; junction bases unmatched: 11. The CDR3 contains 13 residues.